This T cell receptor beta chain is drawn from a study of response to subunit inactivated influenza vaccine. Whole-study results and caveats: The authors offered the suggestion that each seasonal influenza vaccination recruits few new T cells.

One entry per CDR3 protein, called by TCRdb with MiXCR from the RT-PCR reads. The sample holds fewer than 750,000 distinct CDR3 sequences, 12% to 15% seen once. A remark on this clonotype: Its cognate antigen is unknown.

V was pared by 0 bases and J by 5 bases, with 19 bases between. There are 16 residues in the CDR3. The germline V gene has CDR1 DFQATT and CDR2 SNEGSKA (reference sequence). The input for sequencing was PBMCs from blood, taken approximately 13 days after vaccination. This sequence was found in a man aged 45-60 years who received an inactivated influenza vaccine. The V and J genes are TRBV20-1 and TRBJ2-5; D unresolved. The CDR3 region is CSARDDRKLFEETQYF. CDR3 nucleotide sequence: TGCAGTGCTAGAGATGATCGTAAGCTTTTCGAGGAGACCCAGTACTTC.